This TCR beta chain appears in the sequencing data of a study of T-cell memory formation after mild COVID-19 (dated by TCRdb to the early 2020s). With regard to the full study: TCR sequence clusters from the two donors were largely donor specific. Longitudinal TCRalpha and TCRbeta repertoire sequencing tracked T-cell clones expanding and contracting after mild COVID-19 in a couple of donors. The cohort was made up of two young adult volunteers, one female and one male, who were previously healthy.

PBMCs were isolated by Ficoll-Paque density gradient centrifugation. About this clonotype itself: Its specific antigen is unknown. No base qualities exist here, and no much larger clone lies one base off it.

What the research found in general, with its limitations: SARS-CoV-2 specificity was not confirmed for the second-wave clones peaking on day 37. Clones that contracted from day 15 to 85 showed balanced CD4/CD8 phenotypes, whereas a second wave of clones that expanded from day 15 to 37 leaned towards CD4+. Contracting CD4+ clones were found mainly in CM and EM memory subsets, while CD8+ clones were enriched in EMRA. Only a couple of mild cases were covered by the study, and larger cohorts that include severe cases with pre-infection samples were considered necessary. Some responding clones were found in pre-infection memory, which suggests that pre-existing cross-reactive memory T cells took part in the SARS-CoV-2 response.

Sequencing was carried out with an Illumina NovaSeq 6000. TCRalpha and TCRbeta cDNA libraries were constructed by 5'RACE with constant-segment primers, with sample barcodes and unique molecular identifiers being introduced. RNA was extracted from every sample with Trizol reagent. Library amplification was performed in two PCR steps, and a second sample barcode and Illumina TruSeq adapters were introduced in the second step. The libraries were sequenced on an Illumina NovaSeq using 2 x 150 bp paired-end reads. The paper's data handling went like this. Reads were demultiplexed and collapsed into UMI-guided consensus sequences with migec v1.2.7. Using mixcr v2.1.11, UMI consensuses were aligned to TRA and TRB V and J templates and then assembled into clonotypes. A clonotype was counted as expanded or contracted only when both edgeR and NoisET called the clonotype significant, with the noise models trained on biological replicates. For edgeR calls, the cutoffs were a false discovery rate-adjusted p below 0.01 and a log2 fold-change threshold of 1. As an exploratory analysis of dynamics, max-normalized trajectories of the 1000 most abundant clonotypes were examined with PCA combined with hierarchical clustering. Separately sequenced CD4+ and CD8+ repertoires were used to assign a CD4 or CD8 phenotype to each responding clone. TCRdb trimmed the raw reads at Q25, called clones with MiXCR and kept productive beta chains. Rows with one shared CDR3 protein collapse into an entry with the most common genes and DNA. The V and J calls were determined by TCRdb, not by the authors. Here the sample has roughly 450,000 distinct CDR3 sequences; 18% occur a single time. The ten largest clones capture approximately 13% of the sample.

Including the terminal cysteine and phenylalanine, the CDR3 comprises 12 residues. The sequence is cut down to CDR3 DNA, 36 bases in frame from base 1. V drops 6 bases and J drops 6 bases, leaving 9 bases in between. The sequence was obtained from an adult woman who had mild COVID-19 (a few samples of this study predate the infection). The sample titles of this study are shuffled in the database, so cell type and time point are left out; the donor was told from shared clones. Sequences were obtained from PBMCs or a T cell subset sorted from them (not recorded which). Here the chain combines TRBV12-3 or TRBV12-4 and TRBJ2-1; the D gene is not confidently resolved. DNA sequence: TGTGCCAGCAGGTCGGGTAGCAATGAGCAGTTCTTC. It codes for CASRSGSNEQFF.